This entry describes one TCR beta chain. Its matching antigen is unknown. The sample comes from a study of post-analysis software for immune sequencing data. Study-level results: Patients had higher frequencies than controls of about five TRBV segments, including TRBV5-6, TRBV5-1 and TRBV20-1. Same-batch preparations were strongly co-clustered by F measure. Controls showed significantly higher normalized Chao1 diversity than did multiple sclerosis patients.

Researchers reported that TCR beta cDNA libraries carried unique molecular identifiers. Researchers reported 520,000 or so cDNA molecules coming from roughly 0.93 to 9.6 million T cells. TCRdb passed the PCR reads through MiXCR, listing each CDR3 protein once. Of hundreds of thousands of distinct CDR3 sequences listed, 25% to 30% were seen once; the top ten hold approximately 0.55%. The CDR3 contains 16 residues. Germline CDR1 reads SGHRS; CDR2 reads YFSETQ. V shed 4 bases, J shed 10 bases, and the junction held 16 bases outside the gene matches. The sample was blood. The chain has TRBV5-1 and TRBJ2-1, with TRBD2 identical over 8 bases. The sequence was collected from a girl between 10 and 17 years old with multiple sclerosis. As DNA, the CDR3 is TGCGCCAGCAGCGCTCGGGCTAGCGGGCTCCTGAGAGAGCAGTTCTTC. The encoded protein is CASSARASGLLREQFF. The complete variable domain, with remaining parts taken from reference TRBV5-1 and TRBJ2-1, reads KAGVTQTPRYLIKTRGQQVTLSCSPISGHRSVSWYQQTPGQGLQFLFEYFSETQRNKGNFPGRFSGRQFSNSRSEMNVSTLELGDSALYLCASSARASGLLREQFFGPGTRLTVL.